This record looks at one T cell receptor (beta chain) sequence and its context. What it binds is unknown. Sequencing of cultured CD4+ T cell DNA used the Oncomine TCR Beta short-read assay. MiXCR was run by TCRdb on the PCR reads, yielding one entry per CDR3 protein. The profile covers approximately 10,000 distinct CDR3 sequences, with about half appearing a single time and about 17% taken by the ten largest. This sample stems from a study of vaccination and CD4 T cells after COVID-19. About the study: Investigators stimulated cells with overlapping spike peptides drawn from SARS-CoV-2, HCoV-NL63, HCoV-OC43 and HCoV-229E.

The V gene's germline CDR1 is SGHAT and CDR2 FQNNGV. This CDR3 has 15 residues. Germline trimming cut 8 bases from V and 4 bases from J; bases unmatched to any gene: 13. As for treatment: approximately nine-day PBMC culture with coronavirus spike peptide pools or control peptides (ViraFEST assay). Prior to the COVID-19 pandemic (2011-2018), the unexposed donor's CD4+ T cells were collected. IL-2 (around 10 IU/ml) and peptide pools (roughly 10 ug/ml) were added to cultures of approximately 2 million PBMCs per well. This clonotype was sampled from a human donor in good health. The chain uses TRBV11-2 and TRBJ2-5; 7 nucleotides match TRBD2. The source material was CD4+ T cells from blood, cultured in vitro. The DNA for the CDR3 is TGTGCCAGCCGGAAATGGGGGGGTAAAATAGAGACCCAGTACTTC. Its protein is CASRKWGGKIETQYF. The variable domain in full, completed from reference TRBV11-2 and TRBJ2-5, reads EAGVAQSPRYKIIEKRQSVAFWCNPISGHATLYWYQQILGQGPKLLIQFQNNGVVDDSQLPKDRFSAERLKGVDSTLKIQPAKLEDSAVYLCASRKWGGKIETQYFGPGTRLLVL.